One and the same sample provided the 5 T cell receptor beta chains below, sequenced in a study of cytomegalovirus exposure and HLA in healthy donors. The data were produced by immunoSEQ multiplex PCR, yet TCRdb's version contains in-frame clones alone and is incomplete. Seen here are about 71,000 clones, approximately 94% observed once, and the top ten hold 1%. Sequencing was done on a sample of PBMCs. The receptors derive from a woman aged 18 to 35 in good health and CMV-seronegative.

V is TRBV18 and J is TRBJ2-7; 10 bases are shared with TRBD2. Germline trimming cut 5 bases from V and 0 bases from J; bases unmatched to any gene: 7. Looked up from germline, CDR1 is KGHSH and CDR2 is LQKENI. The CDR3 has 16 amino acids. CDR3 region: CASSSTSGPFSYEQYF. DNA for the CDR3: TGTGCCAGCTCATCGACTAGCGGGCCCTTCTCCTACGAGCAGTACTTC.

This chain links TRBV11-3 with TRBJ2-5; D perhaps matches TRBD1 (6 bases). This CDR3 spans 13 amino acids. V was clipped by 5 bases and J by 2 bases, with 9 bases between them. Looked up from germline, CDR1 is SGHNT and CDR2 is YENEEA. CDR3 sequence reads: CASSTQGQETQYF. For the CDR3, the DNA is TGTGCCAGCAGCACGCAGGGGCAAGAGACCCAGTACTTC.

The chain couples TRBV5-1 to TRBJ1-2, with D tentatively TRBD1 (6 bases). This CDR3 is 13 amino acids long. The V gene lost 4 bases and the J gene lost 4 bases, with 11 bases spanning the gap. Germline values: CDR1 SGHRS, CDR2 YFSETQ. CDR3 in DNA: TGCGCCAGCAGCGCGGACAGTATCTATGGCTACACCTTC. Translated: CASSADSIYGYTF. The full variable domain, rest sourced from reference TRBV5-1 and TRBJ1-2, is KAGVTQTPRYLIKTRGQQVTLSCSPISGHRSVSWYQQTPGQGLQFLFEYFSETQRNKGNFPGRFSGRQFSNSRSEMNVSTLELGDSALYLCASSADSIYGYTFGSGTRLTVV.

This clone was detected only once. Sequence at one end of the junction differs from germline and may be a read error. This chain connects TRBV7-3 to TRBJ2-3; 8 bases fit TRBD1. The germline V gene has CDR1 SGHTA and CDR2 FQGTGA. The CDR3 loop spans 15 amino acids. The CDR3 DNA sequence: TGTGCCAGCAGCATAACCAGGGGGCAATGGAGTACGCAGTATTTT. Encoded protein: CASSITRGQWSTQYF.

The rearrangement uses TRBV27 and TRBJ2-7; D is ambiguous. CDR1 and CDR2 from the germline V gene are MNHEY and SMNVEV (reference sequence). The CDR3 runs 13 residues. Trimming took 2 bases from V and 2 from J, leaving 7 bases between them. The CDR3: CASSLNGPYEQYF. The CDR3 DNA sequence: TGTGCCAGCAGTTTAAATGGGCCCTACGAGCAGTACTTC.